This TCR beta chain originates from a study of shared clonotypes between healthy human individuals. Regarding the study as a whole: Expectations were that clonotype sharing among donors would be affected by sequencing depth.

In the case of this clone: No antigen is known for it. Other DNA sequences in the same sample also yield this CDR3.

Donors, healthy HIV-negative adults, lacked recent acute infections or vaccinations. The CDR3 spans 13 residues. Trimming took 6 bases from V and 0 from J, leaving 6 bases between them. The V gene's germline CDR1 is MNHEY and CDR2 SMNVEV (reference sequence). Method: immunoSEQ multiplex PCR; TCRdb's copy keeps in-frame clones and lacks some. The table includes roughly 1,000,000 clones, approximately 80% detected once. The receptor comes from a man younger than 30 in good health. Some clones in this sample may be carry-over from other donors' samples. The sequenced material came from memory CD4+ T cells from PBMCs. Subset meaning: CD45RA-negative fraction. The chain combines TRBV27 with TRBJ1-5, with D hard to call. The DNA of the CDR3 is TGTGCCAGCAGCCCTTCTAGCAATCAGCCCCAGCATTTT. This translates into CASSPSSNQPQHF.